This entry is about one TCR beta chain. Its binding antigen is unknown. The junction does not match germline at one end; this may be a read error. Systemically healthy Caucasian individuals from Russia, around 39 in total and aged about 6 to 95 years, were included as donors. Each donor gave around 9.9 milliliters of peripheral blood, collected into EDTA-treated Vacutainer tubes. Ficoll-Paque density-gradient centrifugation was used to isolate PBMCs, with at least 7 million obtained per sample. Trizol reagent was used to extract total RNA from PBMCs, with at least 5 micrograms per sample. The percentages of naive CD45RAhigh/CD27high T cells were determined by flow cytometry on a PBMC aliquot from every donor. The library was generated by 5' RACE. Sequenced using an Illumina HiSeq 2500. A second PCR of about 7 to 12 cycles was run with a J-beta primer mix and a sample-barcoded 5' primer. A unique molecular identifier was introduced onto each TCR beta cDNA molecule by a template-switch 5' adaptor carrying 12 random nucleotides. Each sample yielded at least 3 million CDR3-containing paired-end reads. The Mint cDNA synthesis kit, primed by a TRBC-specific oligonucleotide, was used to synthesize first-strand cDNA from all RNA. Following uracil-DNA glycosylase treatment, a first 18-cycle PCR with universal primers M1SS and BC2_uni_R was performed on all cDNA. In the authors' own workflow: For normalization, 1 million high-quality reads, each with a distinct molecular identifier, were randomly selected from each sample. Reads with shared molecular identifiers were discarded instead of being binned into consensus sequences. MiTCR, run with a Q25 quality threshold and the strictest error-elimination algorithm, handled CDR3 identification, clonotype clustering and error correction. Lower-bound total TCR beta diversity was estimated with a nonparametric unseen species model using Euler transformation. TCRdb passed the public sequencing reads through fastp at Q25 and MiXCR, retaining productive beta sequences. Records with the same CDR3 protein are collapsed into one entry carrying the most frequent genes and DNA. The V and J calls reflect TCRdb's pipeline rather than the authors' work. The sample contains roughly 500,000 distinct CDR3 sequences, 27% of them found a single time. 15% to 20% of the sample is held by the ten biggest clonotypes.

This record comes from a study of blood T cells in healthy people across ages (dated by TCRdb to 2015 to 2017). Study-level background: In model experiments, template switching captured roughly one uniquely barcoded TCR beta cDNA molecule for every two T cells. Using deep sequencing normalized with unique cDNA molecular identifiers, the study measured how TCR beta repertoire diversity changes with age. The donors were divided into four age groups: young (average approximately 16 years), middle-aged (almost 40), aged (62) and long-lived (approximately 74). Two additional independent replicas of 1 million unique cDNA reads from the same blood draw were analyzed for two donors (one aged 18 to 29 and one aged 80 or older). To avoid experimental bias, donors of different ages were spread randomly across the sequencing lanes.

Including cysteine and phenylalanine, the CDR3 has 9 amino acids. The CDR3 DNA has 27 bases and is translated from base 1. As encoded in the germline V gene (reference sequence), CDR1 is DFQATT while CDR2 is SNEGSKA. Overall results and qualifications from the work: The long-lived group showed more naive CD4+ T cells, fewer expanded clones and increased TCR diversity than the aged group, suggesting age selection. Because profiling used bulk unsorted PBMCs, naive and antigen-experienced compartments could not be compared conclusively. Estimates of total diversity from one million sequenced T cells were regarded as lower bounds and underestimates. A strong correlation was found between observed TCR beta diversity and the percentage of naive T cells measured by flow cytometry. Observed TCR beta diversity per million T cells fell roughly linearly with age, and a significant reduction was already apparent by age around 39. Because the CMV infection status of the donors was unknown, age-related changes in expanded clonotypes may potentially have been confounded.

The sequence came from a woman between 65 and 79 years old in good health. The rearranged segments are TRBV20-1 and TRBJ1-2; the D segment cannot be called with confidence. The sequencing sample was made of blood. The CDR3 protein is CSARDYAGF. The base sequence is TGCAGTGCTAGAGATTATGCCGGCTTC.